These 2 T cell receptor beta chains were all obtained from the same sample, sequenced in a study of control samples from healthy donors and cancer patients. Assay used: immunoSEQ multiplex PCR; TCRdb lists only in-frame clones, some missing. In the table there are some 140,000 clones, about 85% of which are singletons. The sequenced sample was blood. All receptors come from a woman in her 30s in good health.

J is TRBJ2-5 and V is TRBV6-5; tentatively, D is TRBD1 (5 bases). Germline values: CDR1 MNHEY, CDR2 SVGAGI. CDR3 length: 15 residues. V shed 2 bases and J shed 5 bases, with 15 bases lying between them. DNA for the CDR3: TGTGCCAGCAGTTACGGCCCAGGGTCATGGGAGACCCAGTACTTC. It translates to CASSYGPGSWETQYF.

The CDR3 loop is CASSQGGAGIHNEQFF. The CDR3 DNA reads as TGTGCCAGCAGCCAAGGGGGAGCGGGAATCCACAATGAGCAGTTCTTC. The genes are TRBV4-2 and TRBJ2-1; 7 bases match TRBD2. V lost 1 base, J lost 5 bases, and 8 bases stayed unmatched. The CDR3 consists of 16 residues. Per germline, CDR1 LGHNA and CDR2 YNFKEQ.